The rows below give T cell receptor beta chains drawn from one sample of a study of OX40 agonist ivuxolimab in advanced cancers. This table comes from immunoSEQ multiplex PCR, and its TCRdb copy is limited to in-frame clones, with some not included. The repertoire holds approximately 77,000 clones, with just under 95% as singletons. The source was CD4+ or CD8+ T cells sorted from blood, collected in a trial of the OX40 agonist ivuxolimab. The source is an adult with an advanced solid tumor such as melanoma, head and neck, liver or kidney cancer. The CDR3 runs from the conserved cysteine through the conserved F or W. A D gene is named only where the DNA matches it firmly. Only some rows state a clone size, as once, few, many or a class for expanded clones.

V,D,size,J,CDR3,DNA
TRBV15,NA,NA,TRBJ2-1,CATSRDPGLLNEQFF,TGTGCCACCAGCAGAGATCCCGGACTGCTCAATGAGCAGTTCTTC
TRBV29-1,NA,NA,TRBJ1-2,CSAEGTYGYTF,TGCAGCGCCGAGGGTACCTATGGCTACACCTTC
TRBV6-5,TRBD2,NA,TRBJ2-7,CASSYSTSGRYEQYF,TGTGCCAGCAGTTACTCGACTAGCGGGAGGTACGAGCAGTACTTC
TRBV14,TRBD2,NA,TRBJ2-5,CASSPGLAGGKLASQETQYF,TGTGCCAGCAGCCCGGGACTAGCGGGGGGGAAACTCGCATCCCAAGAGACCCAGTACTTC
TRBV2,TRBD1,once,TRBJ1-4,CASSENGQGDEKLFF,TGTGCCAGCAGTGAAAATGGACAGGGAGATGAAAAACTGTTTTTT
TRBV5-1,NA,NA,TRBJ1-1,CASSLYGGLNTEAFF,TGCGCCAGCAGCTTGTACGGGGGGTTGAACACTGAAGCTTTCTTT
TRBV4-1,NA,NA,TRBJ2-5,CATSGGIQETQYF,TGCGCCACTAGTGGAGGGATCCAAGAGACCCAGTACTTC
TRBV20-1,NA,NA,TRBJ1-2,CSARERYGYTF,TGCAGTGCCCGGGAGCGCTATGGCTACACCTTC
TRBV5-4,TRBD2,NA,TRBJ2-1,CASSLGTSGTNNEQFF,TGTGCCAGCAGCTTGGGGACTAGCGGGACCAACAATGAGCAGTTCTTC
TRBV29-1,TRBD1,NA,TRBJ1-1,CSVARQGNTEAFF,TGCAGCGTTGCACGACAGGGGAACACTGAAGCTTTCTTT
TRBV9,TRBD1,NA,TRBJ1-6,CASSAGQGFGSPLHF,TGTGCCAGCAGCGCCGGACAGGGGTTCGGTTCACCCCTCCACTTT
TRBV28,TRBD1,NA,TRBJ1-5,CASNAGQGSNQPQHF,TGTGCCAGCAACGCGGGACAGGGAAGCAATCAGCCCCAGCATTTT
TRBV25-1,NA,NA,TRBJ1-2,CASSAVGGYTF,TGTGCCAGCAGTGCCGTTGGAGGCTACACCTTC
TRBV18,NA,NA,TRBJ2-3,CASSPISRGGTTDTQYF,TGTGCCAGCTCACCGATCAGTAGAGGGGGGACCACAGATACGCAGTATTTT
TRBV21-1,NA,NA,TRBJ2-1,CASSKSQGPNEQFF,TGTGCCAGCAGCAAGTCTCAGGGTCCCAATGAGCAGTTCTTC
TRBV2,NA,NA,TRBJ2-1,CASSEVREGRNEQFF,TGTGCCAGCAGTGAAGTCAGGGAAGGGCGCAATGAGCAGTTCTTC
TRBV5-1,NA,NA,TRBJ1-1,CASSWEGRDNTEAFF,TGCGCCAGCAGCTGGGAAGGGCGCGACAACACTGAAGCTTTCTTT
TRBV11-2,NA,NA,TRBJ1-6,CASSLGRLDSPLHF,TGTGCCAGCAGCTTAGGCAGGCTGGACTCACCCCTCCACTTT
TRBV19,NA,NA,TRBJ1-1,CASSRGTGQNLGSYEAFF,TGTGCCAGTAGTAGGGGGACGGGACAAAACCTCGGTAGTTATGAAGCTTTCTTT
TRBV18,TRBD1,NA,TRBJ2-7,CASSPGTGRYEQYF,TGTGCCAGCTCACCAGGGACAGGGCGGTACGAGCAGTACTTC
TRBV2,TRBD1,once,TRBJ2-6,CASRTGGSGANVLTF,TGTGCCAGCAGGACAGGGGGGTCTGGGGCCAACGTCCTGACTTTC
TRBV6-5,NA,NA,TRBJ2-3,CASSYSGASGTDTQYF,TGTGCCAGCAGTTACTCAGGGGCTAGCGGCACAGATACGCAGTATTTT
TRBV30,TRBD1,NA,TRBJ2-3,CAALQGHTQYF,TGTGCCGCATTACAGGGGCACACGCAGTATTTT
TRBV7-2,NA,NA,TRBJ1-1,CASSSKLNTEAFF,TGTGCCAGCAGCTCGAAACTGAACACTGAAGCTTTCTTT
TRBV30,TRBD2,NA,TRBJ2-1,CAWSTDAPGGPGEQFF,TGTGCCTGGAGTACGGATGCGCCGGGAGGGCCAGGTGAGCAGTTCTTC
TRBV5-1,NA,NA,TRBJ1-2,CASSLEEGMNYGYTF,TGCGCCAGCAGCTTGGAAGAGGGAATGAACTATGGCTACACCTTC
TRBV11-2,NA,NA,TRBJ2-5,CASSFPGSVTQYF,TGTGCCAGCAGCTTCCCGGGGTCGGTGACCCAGTACTTC
TRBV28,TRBD1,NA,TRBJ1-5,CASSLYRQGDQPQHF,TGTGCCAGCAGTTTATACCGACAGGGGGATCAGCCCCAGCATTTT
TRBV10-1,TRBD2,NA,TRBJ2-1,CASSDYRASGYNEQFF,TGCGCCAGCAGTGACTATCGGGCTAGCGGATACAATGAGCAGTTCTTC
TRBV5-1,NA,NA,TRBJ2-3,CASSLGPSSDTQYF,TGCGCCAGCAGCTTAGGCCCTTCGTCCGATACGCAGTATTTT
TRBV19,NA,NA,TRBJ1-1,CASSPRTNTEAFF,TGTGCCAGTAGTCCGCGTACGAACACTGAAGCTTTCTTT
TRBV28,NA,NA,TRBJ2-3,CASNRAVSTDTQYF,TGTGCCAGCAACCGGGCCGTTAGCACAGATACGCAGTATTTT
TRBV20-1,TRBD1,few,TRBJ2-7,CSVQGGGEQYF,TGCAGTGTACAGGGGGGCGGCGAGCAGTACTTC
TRBV5-1,NA,NA,TRBJ2-7,CASSLGTVSYEQYF,TGCGCCAGCAGCTTAGGGACGGTTTCCTACGAGCAGTACTTC
TRBV30,NA,NA,TRBJ1-1,CAWSVLSGRNTEAFF,TGTGCCTGGAGTGTACTGTCCGGGAGGAACACTGAAGCTTTCTTT
TRBV9,TRBD2,NA,TRBJ2-1,CASSLSGTTNNEQFF,TGTGCCAGCAGCCTATCCGGGACTACCAACAATGAGCAGTTCTTC
TRBV5-8,TRBD1,once,TRBJ1-5,CASSLRTGPQPQHF,TGTGCCAGCAGCTTGAGGACAGGGCCTCAGCCCCAGCATTTT
TRBV19,NA,NA,TRBJ1-5,CASRYREDNQPQHF,TGTGCCAGTAGGTACAGGGAGGACAATCAGCCCCAGCATTTT
TRBV6-5,NA,NA,TRBJ1-4,CASSPGSTNEKLFF,TGTGCCAGCTCCCCCGGGTCAACTAATGAAAAACTGTTTTTT
TRBV27,NA,once,TRBJ1-1,CASSFTRHKNTEAFF,TGTGCCAGCAGTTTTACCCGACATAAGAACACTGAAGCTTTCTTT
TRBV7-2,TRBD1,NA,TRBJ2-1,CASRTSTGGNEQFF,TGTGCCAGCAGAACCTCTACAGGGGGGAATGAGCAGTTCTTC
TRBV5-4,TRBD1,NA,TRBJ1-1,CASSLATTGDTEAFF,TGTGCCAGCAGCTTGGCCACCACAGGGGACACTGAAGCTTTCTTT
TRBV28,TRBD1,NA,TRBJ1-4,CASGDRSYEKLFF,TGTGCCAGCGGGGACAGGAGCTATGAAAAACTGTTTTTT
TRBV30,NA,NA,TRBJ1-2,CAWSVGQLYYGYTF,TGTGCCTGGAGTGTAGGTCAGCTATACTATGGCTACACCTTC
TRBV19,NA,NA,TRBJ1-5,CASSIGGLLHQPQHF,TGTGCCAGTAGTATAGGGGGACTTCTGCATCAGCCCCAGCATTTT
TRBV7-8,NA,NA,TRBJ2-1,CASSSARAQGYNEQFF,TGTGCCAGCAGCTCAGCCAGGGCTCAAGGCTACAATGAGCAGTTCTTC
TRBV14,TRBD2,NA,TRBJ2-5,CASSQIAGLATETQYF,TGTGCCAGCAGCCAAATCGCGGGACTAGCAACTGAGACCCAGTACTTC
TRBV5-1,NA,NA,TRBJ2-3,CASSLEGQDTQYF,TGCGCCAGCAGCTTGGAGGGTCAAGATACGCAGTATTTT